This entry lists 19 T cell receptor beta chains sequenced from one sample in a study of T cell changes during pregnancy in multiple sclerosis. Only in-frame clones appear in the TCRdb table, and some are missing; sequencing was by immunoSEQ multiplex PCR. Of about 40,000 clones detected, around 90% appear once; the ten largest clones hold over 10%. The sample was CD8+ T cells from peripheral blood mononuclear cells, taken in the first trimester of pregnancy. These receptors all come from a female donor with multiple sclerosis, enrolled in a pregnancy study.

This chain joins TRBV12-5 and TRBJ1-2; 7 bases agree with TRBD1. Looked up from germline, CDR1 is LGHNT and CDR2 is FRNRAP. V was pared by 1 base and J by 1 base, with 6 bases of the junction left unmatched. The CDR3 extends over 16 amino acids. CDR3 loop: CASGLEQGPFNYGYTF. The CDR3 nucleotides read TGTGCTAGTGGTTTGGAACAGGGGCCCTTTAACTATGGCTACACCTTC.

The CDR3 DNA reads as TGCAGCGTTGACTTACAGAAGGATGGACTGTTTTTT. As protein: CSVDLQKDGLFF. The rearrangement joins TRBV29-1 to TRBJ1-4; D is unclear. The V and J ends lost 3 bases and 13 bases respectively, with 15 bases between them. CDR3 size: 12 residues. Looked up from germline, CDR1 is SQVTM and CDR2 is ANQGSEA. Looking up the rest from reference TRBV29-1 and TRBJ1-4 gives the full variable domain: SAVISQKPSRDICQRGTSLTIQCQVDSQVTMMFWYRQQPGQSLTLIATANQGSEATYESGFVIDKFPISRPNLTFSTLTVSNMSPEDSSIYLCSVDLQKDGLFFGSGTQLSVL.

The CDR3 here is CASSLAGGPDEQFF. CDR3 nucleotide sequence: TGCGCCAGCAGCCTTGCGGGGGGGCCCGATGAGCAGTTCTTC. The V gene is TRBV5-1, the J gene TRBJ2-1; 9 bases line up with TRBD2. With V trimmed by 4 bases and J by 8 bases, 7 bases remained unmatched. The CDR3 runs to 14 residues. Germline lookup yields CDR1 SGHRS and CDR2 YFSETQ.

This clone was counted between two and nine times. The chain joins TRBV19 to TRBJ2-1, with 8 bases aligning to TRBD2. Per the germline V gene, CDR1 is LNHDA and CDR2 is SQIVND (reference sequence). The CDR3 is 16 amino acids. V gave up 4 bases and J gave up 4 bases; unmatched junction bases: 9. The DNA for the CDR3 is TGTGCCAGTAGTACGTACGGGGGGGGGTCATACAATGAGCAGTTCTTC. Protein sequence: CASSTYGGGSYNEQFF.

This clone showed up just once. The gene calls are TRBV29-1 and TRBJ1-1, with TRBD1 as a possible D gene (5 bases). The CDR3 spans 12 residues. Germline V gives CDR1 SQVTM, CDR2 ANQGSEA. V was shortened by 2 bases and J by 4 bases, with 8 bases between the two germline ends. CDR3: CSVEQGSTEAFF. The CDR3 region has the DNA TGCAGCGTTGAACAGGGAAGCACTGAAGCTTTCTTT.

This clone has a handful of counts. This sequence joins TRBV19 and TRBJ2-3, with D perhaps TRBD1 (5 bases). Germline CDR1 reads LNHDA; CDR2 reads SQIVND (reference sequence). Trimming took 1 base from V and 3 from J, leaving 11 bases between them. The CDR3 extends over 15 amino acids. The DNA for the CDR3 is TGTGCCAGTAGTATAGGGGAAGGGGTGACAGATACGCAGTATTTT. Translation gives CASSIGEGVTDTQYF.

This chain joins TRBV19 and TRBJ1-1, with 7 bases identical to TRBD1. V lost 4 bases, J lost 2 bases, and 4 bases stayed unmatched. The length of the CDR3 is 14 residues. Germline V lookup: CDR1 LNHDA, CDR2 SQIVND (reference sequence). CDR3 sequence reads: CASSKTGLNTEAFF. CDR3 coding DNA: TGTGCCAGTAGTAAGACAGGGTTAAACACTGAAGCTTTCTTT.

The gene calls are TRBV15 and TRBJ2-1; TRBD1 is a possible D gene (6 bases). Germline V CDR1 and CDR2: LNHNV, YYDKDF (reference sequence). V lost 1 base and J lost 7, with 17 bases in between. The CDR3 contains 16 residues. CDR3 in DNA: TGTGCCACCAGCAGAGCTCGGGCAGGGACACTGAATGAGCAGTTCTTC. This translates into CATSRARAGTLNEQFF. The full variable domain, completed using reference TRBV15 and TRBJ2-1, is DAMVIQNPRYQVTQFGKPVTLSCSQTLNHNVMYWYQQKSSQAPKLLFHYYDKDFNNEADTPDNFQSRRPNTSFCFLDIRSPGLGDTAMYLCATSRARAGTLNEQFFGPGTRLTVL.

This clone has just a few counts. The same CDR3 arises from other DNA sequences in this sample as well. This rearrangement joins TRBV6-4 to TRBJ2-1; 10 bases line up with TRBD2. The CDR3 sequence is 15 residues long. J was trimmed by 6 bases and V by 0 bases; bases with no gene match: 2. Germline loops: CDR1 MRHNA, CDR2 SNTAGT. The CDR3 DNA is TGTGCCAGCAGTGACTCGAGCGGGGGGGCCAATGAGCAGTTCTTC. The encoded protein is CASSDSSGGANEQFF.

The chain joins TRBV27 to TRBJ2-7; D might be TRBD2 (6 bases). Trimming took 7 bases from V and 5 from J, leaving 21 bases between them. The CDR3 totals 15 residues. Germline V lookup: CDR1 MNHEY, CDR2 SMNVEV (reference sequence). The CDR3 spells CASMDGSGRLHEQYF. In nucleotides, the CDR3 is TGTGCCAGCATGGACGGGAGCGGCCGCCTCCACGAGCAGTACTTC.

The chain has TRBV11-2 and TRBJ2-7, with D maybe TRBD2 (7 bases). Germline V lookup: CDR1 SGHAT, CDR2 FQNNGV. The V end lost 0 bases, the J end lost 0 bases, and 12 bases lay between the germline ends. The CDR3 has 16 residues. DNA for the CDR3: TGTGCCAGCAGCTTAGATCTAGGGGGGGGCTCCTACGAGCAGTACTTC. It yields the protein CASSLDLGGGSYEQYF.

V gene TRBV19 combines with J gene TRBJ2-1; 9 bases match TRBD1. Trimming at V came to 1 base and at J to 7 bases, leaving 2 bases not matched to a gene. Germline-derived CDR1 and CDR2 are LNHDA and SQIVND (reference sequence). CDR3 size: 14 residues. The CDR3 DNA sequence: TGTGCCAGTAGTATAGGGGACAGGGTAAATGAGCAGTTCTTC. Amino acids: CASSIGDRVNEQFF.

The rearrangement joins TRBV11-2 to TRBJ2-7; the D gene is possibly TRBD2 (5 bases). The V end lost 1 base, the J end lost 1 base, and 14 bases lay between the germline ends. Germline CDR1 is SGHAT and CDR2 is FQNNGV. The CDR3 covers 16 residues. CDR3 residues: CASSLGTGPISYEQYF. The CDR3 bases are TGTGCCAGCAGCTTAGGGACTGGTCCAATTTCCTACGAGCAGTACTTC.

The chain links TRBV6-6 to TRBJ2-3; tentatively, D is TRBD2 (6 bases). The germline gives CDR1 MNHNY, CDR2 SVGAGI (reference sequence). Trimming shortened V by 11 bases and J by 0 bases, and 18 bases separated the two germline ends. CDR3 length equals 15 residues. The CDR3 sequence is CALNSLGGSTDTQYF. CDR3 nucleotide sequence: TGTGCCCTCAATTCGTTGGGGGGAAGCACAGATACGCAGTATTTT.

The rearrangement links TRBV9 to TRBJ2-1; 12 bases fit TRBD2. The CDR3 sequence is 16 residues long. V shed 3 bases and J 7 bases; nucleotides not matched to a gene: 8. The V gene's germline CDR1 is SGDLS and CDR2 YYNGEE. The CDR3 spells CASSGGGLAGSNEQFF. CDR3 sequence (DNA): TGTGCCAGCAGCGGCGGGGGACTAGCGGGTTCTAATGAGCAGTTCTTC.

The sample holds one count of this clone. J is TRBJ2-7 and V is TRBV19; D not resolved. With 3 bases removed from V and 2 bases from J, the gap between germline ends came to 11 bases. Germline V CDR1 and CDR2: LNHDA, SQIVND (reference sequence). The CDR3 contains 14 residues. DNA of the CDR3: TGTGCCAGTAGTATTAGTGACGAGGCCTACGAGCAGTACTTC. It yields the protein CASSISDEAYEQYF.

The chain couples TRBV29-1 to TRBJ2-7; the D is unclear. The CDR3 length is 12 residues. CDR1 is SQVTM and CDR2 is ANQGSEA in the germline V gene. V lost 0 bases and J lost 3, with 6 bases in between. CDR3 sequence: CSVEDSSYEQYF. The CDR3 coding sequence is TGCAGCGTTGAAGATAGCAGCTACGAGCAGTACTTC.

About this clone: An end of the junction differs from the germline gene, which may be a read error. The chain couples TRBV7-7 to TRBJ2-5; TRBD2 matches 8 bases. The CDR3 covers 16 residues. The germline V gene encodes CDR1 SSHAT and CDR2 FNYEAQ (reference sequence). The CDR3 DNA reads as TGTGCTAGCAGCTTAGGCAACGGGGGGGCCAGAGAGACCCAGTACTTC. Translating it yields CASSLGNGGARETQYF.

The chain combines TRBV18 with TRBJ1-3; no reliable D call. The CDR3 runs 14 residues. V gave up 5 bases and J gave up 6 bases, with 14 bases separating them. In germline, CDR1 is KGHSH, CDR2 LQKENI. CDR3 in DNA: TGTGCCAGCTCAGAAAGCGGAGACCTAAACACCATATATTTT. Residues: CASSESGDLNTIYF.